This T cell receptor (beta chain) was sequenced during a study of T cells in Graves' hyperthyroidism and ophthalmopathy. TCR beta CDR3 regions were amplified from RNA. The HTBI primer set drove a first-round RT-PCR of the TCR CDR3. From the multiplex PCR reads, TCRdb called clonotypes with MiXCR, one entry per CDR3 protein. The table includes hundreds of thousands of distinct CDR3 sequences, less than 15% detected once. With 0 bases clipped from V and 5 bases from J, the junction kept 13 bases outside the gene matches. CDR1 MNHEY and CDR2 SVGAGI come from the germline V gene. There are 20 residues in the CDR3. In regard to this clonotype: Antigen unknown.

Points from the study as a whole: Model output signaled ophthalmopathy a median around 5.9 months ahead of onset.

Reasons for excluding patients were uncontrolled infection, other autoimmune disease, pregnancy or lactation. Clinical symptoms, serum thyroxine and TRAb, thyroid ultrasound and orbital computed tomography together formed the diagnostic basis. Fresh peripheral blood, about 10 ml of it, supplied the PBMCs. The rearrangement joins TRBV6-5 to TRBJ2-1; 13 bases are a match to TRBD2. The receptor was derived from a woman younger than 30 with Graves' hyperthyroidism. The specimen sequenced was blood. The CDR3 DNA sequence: TGTGCCAGCAGTTACTCGAAGGCGGGACTAGCGGGGCACCAGAACAATGAGCAGTTCTTC. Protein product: CASSYSKAGLAGHQNNEQFF.